The following is a TCR beta chain sequence with its context. The entry originates in a study of blood T cell repertoires in COVID-19. Across the study: Sources were T cells, B-cell-depleted T cells, or PBMCs; the material itself was cDNA or gDNA.

Profiled with immunoSEQ multiplex PCR; TCRdb holds only in-frame clones, not every one. The table has under 200,000 clones, more than 65% seen once. The sequence was obtained from a woman aged 55 to 70 with COVID-19, enrolled during active disease. The sequenced material came from peripheral blood.

The DNA of the CDR3 is TGTGCCAGCAGTCCAATCGACAGGACGAACACTGAAGCTTTCTTT. Residues: CASSPIDRTNTEAFF. The rearrangement links TRBV28 to TRBJ1-1; a weak D match, TRBD1 (6 bases). Germline assignment: CDR1 MDHEN and CDR2 SYDVKM. The V end lost 5 bases, the J end lost 1 base, and 14 bases lay between the germline ends. CDR3 length: 15 amino acids.